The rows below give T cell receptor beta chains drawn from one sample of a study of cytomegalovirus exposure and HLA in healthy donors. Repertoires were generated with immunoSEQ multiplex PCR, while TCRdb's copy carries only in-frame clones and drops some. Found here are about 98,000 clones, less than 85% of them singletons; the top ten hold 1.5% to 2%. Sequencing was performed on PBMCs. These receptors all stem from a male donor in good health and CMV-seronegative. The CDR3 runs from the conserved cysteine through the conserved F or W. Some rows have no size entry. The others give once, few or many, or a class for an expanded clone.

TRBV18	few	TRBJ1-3	CASSYGAVSGNTIYF
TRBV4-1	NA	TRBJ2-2	CASSQPGEATGELFF
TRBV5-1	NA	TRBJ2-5	CASSHGLAGVRVQETQYF
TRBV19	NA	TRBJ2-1	CASSIGLAGAWEQFF
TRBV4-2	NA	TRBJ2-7	CASSQVGGGGSAGLYEQYF
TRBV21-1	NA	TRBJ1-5	CASRRAERDRVFGNQPQHF
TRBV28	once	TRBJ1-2	CASSTPQGHGYTF
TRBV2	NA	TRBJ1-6	CASRGRGGYSPLHF
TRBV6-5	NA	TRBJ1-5	CASSWGQGGQPQHF
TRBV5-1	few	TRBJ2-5	CASSLAPAGGGETQYF
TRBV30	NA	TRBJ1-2	CAWRGTTGGESNYGYTF
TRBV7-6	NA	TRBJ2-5	CASSLNRGRETQYF
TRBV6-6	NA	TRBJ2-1	CASSYGREGNEQFF
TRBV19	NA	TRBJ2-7	CASSIASRSYEQYF
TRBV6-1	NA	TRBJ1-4	CASTRGGGMNEKLFF
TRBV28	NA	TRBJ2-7	CASSYKQFGAGVGSYEQYF
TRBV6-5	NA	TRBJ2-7	CASSFSGQGMREQYF
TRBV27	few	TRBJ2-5	CASSFLSRQETQYF
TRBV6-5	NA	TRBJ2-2	CASRLTGTNTGELFF
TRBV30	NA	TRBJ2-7	CAWWDRGREQYF
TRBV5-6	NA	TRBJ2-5	CASNGGGIGTQYF
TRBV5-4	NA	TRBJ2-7	CASSFGQGPYEQYF
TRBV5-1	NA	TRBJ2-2	CASSSGLWGDTGELFF
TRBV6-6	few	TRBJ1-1	CASSHPRGGTEAFF
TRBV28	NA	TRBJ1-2	CASSRTGESGYTF
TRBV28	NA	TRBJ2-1	CASRPLDRFYNEQFF
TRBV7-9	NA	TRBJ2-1	CASSLGSGSLNEQFF
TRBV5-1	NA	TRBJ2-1	CASSSRQGLLNEQFF
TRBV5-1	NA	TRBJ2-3	CASSLEQVYESDTQYF
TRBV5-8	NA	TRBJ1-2	CASSPGTAFYGYTF
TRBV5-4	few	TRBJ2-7	CASSQEGLAGVRGQYF
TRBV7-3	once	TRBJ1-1	CASSLRQTSESEAFF
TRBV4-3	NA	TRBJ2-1	CASSQVGTSGSAFF
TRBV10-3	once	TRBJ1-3	CAISESRVEDEIYF
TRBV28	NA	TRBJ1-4	CASSLGRPGQEKLFF
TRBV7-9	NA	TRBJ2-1	CASSPTLAGDYNEQFF
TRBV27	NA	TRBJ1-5	CASSLWRDRGHGQPQHF
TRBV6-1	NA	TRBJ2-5	CASSENRAGGETQYF
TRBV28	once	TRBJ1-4	CASRLTSRVANEKLFF
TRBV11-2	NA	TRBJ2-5	CASSPTSGTPETQYF
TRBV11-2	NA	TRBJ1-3	CASNAGSYSGNTIYF